Listed here is a single TCR beta chain. The sample comes from a study of blood T cell repertoires in COVID-19. About the research overall: Acute-phase and convalescent COVID-19 samples originated in the United States, Italy and Spain. Sources were T cells, B-cell-depleted T cells, or PBMCs; the material itself was cDNA or gDNA.

Seattle-derived patients entered the study during active infection and were followed longitudinally. Authors' methods: The authors estimated nucleated cell counts from reference gene primer amplification. Using immunoSEQ multiplex PCR, the repertoire was profiled, and TCRdb retains in-frame clones only, with some absent. The D gene and trimming were derived from the DNA, and the V and J assignments and clone size from that table. The table has roughly 500,000 clones, roughly 89% seen once. This TCR was recovered from a man aged 18 to 29 with COVID-19, enrolled during active disease. The source material was peripheral blood.

The CDR3 protein is CASSPLGGGPNEQYF. The DNA of the CDR3 is TGCGCCAGCAGCCCACTTGGGGGGGGGCCCAACGAGCAGTACTTC. The genes are TRBV4-1 and TRBJ2-7; a weak D match, TRBD2 (7 bases). Deletions cut 4 bases from V and 5 bases from J, with 18 bases between. CDR1 and CDR2 (germline): MGHRA, YSYEKL. This CDR3 spans 15 amino acids.